Listed below are T cell receptor beta chains from one sample, sequenced in a study of blood T cell repertoires in COVID-19. This table comes from immunoSEQ multiplex PCR, and its TCRdb copy is limited to in-frame clones, with some not included. The sample consists of some 76,000 clones, approximately 90% of them appearing once. Source material: peripheral blood. The receptors here all came from a woman between 18 and 29 years old with acute or convalescent COVID-19. Both conserved end residues are part of each CDR3.

V gene	J gene	CDR3 protein
TRBV7-9	TRBJ2-3	CASSLSGPPDTQYF
TRBV5-5	TRBJ1-6	CASSFRDTVNSPLHF
TRBV7-2	TRBJ2-3	CASSVVGLATDTQYF
TRBV12-3/TRBV12-4	TRBJ2-7	CASSQASYGEQYF
TRBV2	TRBJ2-7	CASSHRDRAHEQYF
TRBV5-1	TRBJ2-3	CASSLGEAPSTDTQYF
TRBV14	TRBJ2-1	CASSRGTGYNEQFF
TRBV28	TRBJ2-1	CASSLLFSGGPYNEQFF
TRBV6-5	TRBJ1-1	CASRNRAGTEAFF
TRBV6-2/TRBV6-3	TRBJ2-3	CASSSSTDTQYF
TRBV18	TRBJ2-3	CASSLEPDREDTQYF
TRBV5-6	TRBJ2-7	CASSRRMEQYF
TRBV7-8	TRBJ2-7	CASSSTGRGYEQYF
TRBV7-8	TRBJ1-5	CASSRTELPNQPQHF